This entry lists 26 T cell receptor beta chains sequenced from one sample in a study of breast tumors, draining lymph nodes, adjacent tissues. TCRdb ran MiXCR on the multiplex PCR reads and lists one entry per CDR3 protein. This table holds approximately 200,000 distinct CDR3 sequences, around a third found once. Axillary draining lymph nodes of breast cancer patients supplied the node samples. Material for sequencing was axillary lymph node tissue. The receptors here all came from a female donor with breast cancer. Some clones in this sample may be carry-over from other donors' samples.

The chain is built from TRBV19 and TRBJ2-6; 7 bases fit TRBD1. V lost 7 bases to trimming and J lost 3 bases; unmatched junction nucleotides: 12. The CDR3 sequence is 17 residues long. Looked up from germline, CDR1 is LNHDA and CDR2 is SQIVND (reference sequence). The CDR3 DNA reads TGTGCCAGTAATCCCGGGACAGCCCTCTATGGGGCCAACGTCCTGACTTTC. Its protein is CASNPGTALYGANVLTF.

This clonotype was observed at least ten times. This sequence joins TRBV5-1 and TRBJ1-4; 11 positions match TRBD1. The CDR3 is 15 residues long. The germline CDR1 and CDR2 sequences are SGHRS and YFSETQ. After removal of 4 bases from V and 6 bases from J, the junction contained 5 bases not matched to a gene. CDR3 loop: CASSGPGQGDEKLFF. The CDR3 DNA follows: TGCGCCAGCAGCGGGCCGGGACAGGGGGATGAAAAACTGTTTTTT.

This clonotype was seen a single time. A much larger clone sits a single nucleotide away, making a read error possible. The chain carries TRBV6-5 and TRBJ2-7, with 7 positions matching TRBD1. Germline CDR1 MNHEY, CDR2 SVGAGI. V shed 6 bases and J 0 bases; nucleotides not matched to a gene: 14. The CDR3 spans 17 residues. The CDR3 DNA is TGTGCCAGCAGCCCAGCCTCCGGGGCAGGGGGCTCCTACGAGCAGTACTTC. Amino acid sequence: CASSPASGAGGSYEQYF.

The CDR3 region has the DNA TGTGCCAGCAGTTATTCTCGGACAGGGGCCTGCGAGCAGTACTTC. It translates to CASSYSRTGACEQYF. V gene TRBV6-2 or TRBV6-3 combines with J gene TRBJ2-7, with TRBD1 matching over 9 bases. With 3 bases clipped from V and 6 bases from J, the junction kept 9 bases outside the gene matches. The CDR3 has 15 residues. Germline CDR1 reads MNHEY; CDR2 reads SVGEGT.

Remarks on this clonotype: Since no conserved phenylalanine or tryptophan closes the CDR3, a read error is the likely cause. The chain recombines TRBV5-1 with TRBJ1-2; 8 bases line up with TRBD1. The germline gives CDR1 SGHRS, CDR2 YFSETQ. J was trimmed by 7 bases and V by 4 bases; bases with no gene match: 12. The CDR3 totals 15 residues. The CDR3, as DNA: TGCGCCAGCAGCGTAAGTCCGGGACAGGTCGGTGGCTACACCCTT. The encoded protein is CASSVSPGQVGGYTL.

V is TRBV25-1 and J is TRBJ2-1; 9 bases line up with TRBD1. Germline CDR1 is MGHDK and CDR2 is SYGVNS. With 8 bases clipped from V and 8 bases from J, the junction kept 10 bases outside the gene matches. The CDR3 consists of 14 residues. CDR3: CASSQGQGSDEQFF. The CDR3 nucleotides are TGTGCCAGCTCTCAAGGACAGGGGTCCGATGAGCAGTTCTTC.

The CDR3 bases are TGTGCCATCACGGCGTACGCGGGGCCGGGCTCAGACACAGATACGCAGTATTTT. Its protein is CAITAYAGPGSDTDTQYF. The chain joins TRBV12-3 or TRBV12-4 to TRBJ2-3; a weak D match, TRBD2 (6 bases). The CDR3 length is 18 residues. V lost 10 bases and J lost 2, with 28 bases in between.

This clonotype was detected ten times or more. The chain recombines TRBV7-9 with TRBJ2-2; D gene uncertain. Germline V gene data show CDR1 as SEHNR and CDR2 as FQNEAQ (reference sequence). Trimming took off 5 bases at V and 4 bases at J, with 5 bases between the two ends. This CDR3 contains 12 residues. The CDR3 bases are TGTGCCAGCAGCCCTTTCACCGGGGAGCTGTTTTTT. Protein sequence: CASSPFTGELFF.

This CDR3 is CASSISLAGGQEHNEQFF. CDR3 coding DNA: TGTGCCAGTAGTATCAGCCTAGCGGGGGGCCAAGAGCATAATGAGCAGTTCTTC. The V call is TRBV19, the J call TRBJ2-1; TRBD2 aligns across 11 bases. V shed 3 bases and J 7 bases; nucleotides not matched to a gene: 14. The germline gives CDR1 LNHDA, CDR2 SQIVND (reference sequence). The CDR3 contains 18 residues.

Regarding this clonotype: Sequence at one end of the junction differs from germline and may be a read error. The rearrangement uses TRBV20-1 and TRBJ2-2; tentative D call: TRBD1 (5 bases). The CDR3 sequence is 16 residues long. Per germline, CDR1 DFQATT and CDR2 SNEGSKA (reference sequence). DNA of the CDR3: TGCAGCGCTAGACACGCAGGGCACGCGAACACCGGGGAGCTGTTTTTT. Translating gives CSARHAGHANTGELFF.

In the case of this clonotype: With a much larger clone just one base away, this may be a read error. The chain is built from TRBV5-1 and TRBJ1-2; a possible D gene is TRBD1 (6 bases). V lost 7 bases and J 6 bases, leaving 16 bases between the germline ends. Germline-derived CDR1 and CDR2 are SGHRS and YFSETQ. The CDR3 totals 13 residues. The CDR3 loop is CASAPDKGDGYTF. The DNA for the CDR3 is TGCGCCAGCGCCCCGGACAAGGGGGATGGCTACACCTTC.

Many counts were recorded for this clonotype. J is TRBJ1-3 and V is TRBV3-1; no firm D call. Germline CDR1 reads LGHDT; CDR2 reads YNNKEL (reference sequence). V gave up 0 bases and J gave up 4 bases, with 10 bases separating them. The CDR3 has 15 residues. The CDR3, as DNA: TGTGCCAGCAGCCAAGATCAGGTGAAGGGAAACACCATATATTTT. It specifies CASSQDQVKGNTIYF.

V usage is TRBV9 and J usage is TRBJ2-2; no definite D call. The CDR3 runs to 12 residues. The V and J ends lost 1 base and 6 bases respectively, with 4 bases between them. Per the germline V gene, CDR1 is SGDLS and CDR2 is YYNGEE. The CDR3 protein is CASSVRPGELFF. CDR3 bases: TGTGCCAGCAGCGTACGACCCGGGGAGCTGTTTTTT.

This clonotype has at least ten counts. The chain uses TRBV6-5 and TRBJ1-2; TRBD1 matches at 10 bases. The CDR3 loop spans 14 amino acids. After removal of 2 bases from V and 5 bases from J, the junction contained 2 bases not matched to a gene. Germline V gene sequence: CDR1 MNHEY, CDR2 SVGAGI. The CDR3 DNA is TGTGCCAGCAGTTACCGGGACAGGGGATATGGCTACACCTTC. Translation gives CASSYRDRGYGYTF.

This chain links TRBV4-2 with TRBJ1-1; D not resolved. The CDR3 consists of 13 residues. Germline CDR1 LGHNA, CDR2 YNFKEQ. Deletions cut 5 bases from V and 0 bases from J, with 7 bases between. The CDR3 reads CASSSRLNTEAFF. The DNA of the CDR3 is TGTGCCAGCAGCAGTCGACTGAACACTGAAGCTTTCTTT.

This clonotype was seen ten or more times. The rearrangement joins TRBV12-3 or TRBV12-4 to TRBJ2-5; 9 nucleotides line up with TRBD2. The CDR3 runs 15 residues. The V and J ends lost 7 bases and 7 bases, in that order; junction bases with no gene match: 13. This CDR3 is CASNRGSGGPGTQYF. CDR3 bases: TGTGCCAGCAACCGGGGTAGCGGGGGACCAGGGACCCAGTACTTC.

This clonotype was seen a few times. A much larger clone is a single base away; this may be a read error. The V and J genes are TRBV20-1 and TRBJ2-1; the match to TRBD2 covers 10 bases. The V gene's germline CDR1 is DFQATT and CDR2 SNEGSKA (reference sequence). This CDR3 has 14 amino acids. The CDR3 region is CSAPGLANYTEQFF. CDR3 sequence (DNA): TGCAGTGCCCCGGGACTAGCGAACTACACTGAGCAGTTCTTC.

The sample holds many counts of this clonotype. The rearrangement links TRBV4-2 to TRBJ2-5; TRBD2 aligns across 10 bases. The germline gives CDR1 LGHNA, CDR2 YNFKEQ. This CDR3 has 21 amino acids. After removal of 0 bases from V and 2 bases from J, the junction contained 18 bases not matched to a gene. CDR3 sequence: CASSQDLHDGLKAGGQETQYF. CDR3 coding DNA: TGTGCCAGCAGCCAAGATCTGCATGACGGTCTGAAAGCGGGAGGGCAAGAGACCCAGTACTTC.

This clonotype was seen ten or more times. This rearrangement joins TRBV30 to TRBJ1-5; TRBD1 agrees at 9 bases. The CDR3 runs to 15 residues. Germline-derived CDR1 and CDR2 are GTSNPN and SVGIG (reference sequence). V trimming: 0 bases; J trimming: 7 bases; junction bases outside the gene matches: 7. The CDR3 sequence is CAWSVLGTGNQPQHF. Here the CDR3 DNA reads TGTGCCTGGAGTGTACTTGGGACAGGGAACCAGCCCCAGCATTTT.

At least ten counts were recorded for this clonotype. The chain has TRBV29-1 and TRBJ2-1; tentatively, D is TRBD2 (6 bases). Trimming took 7 bases from V and 9 from J, leaving 19 bases between them. Germline CDR1 SQVTM, CDR2 ANQGSEA. This CDR3 is built from 13 residues. In nucleotides, the CDR3 is TGCAGCGGGGTAACGGGAGTTCAGACTGAGCAGTTCTTC. Translation: CSGVTGVQTEQFF.

This clonotype was seen many times. The rearrangement uses TRBV20-1 and TRBJ2-7; D perhaps matches TRBD1 (5 bases). The CDR3 spans 12 residues. The V and J ends lost 2 bases and 2 bases respectively, with 7 bases between them. CDR1 is DFQATT, CDR2 SNEGSKA, per germline (reference sequence). CDR3 DNA: TGCAGTGCTAGACCCAGGGCCTACGAGCAGTACTTC. It encodes CSARPRAYEQYF.

V gene TRBV7-9 combines with J gene TRBJ1-5, with a weak D call TRBD1 (6 bases). From germline, CDR1 is SEHNR and CDR2 FQNEAQ (reference sequence). Trimming took off 8 bases at V and 11 bases at J, with 22 bases between the two ends. This CDR3 has 14 amino acids. The CDR3 sequence is CASVEGGGQETQHF. CDR3 sequence (DNA): TGTGCCAGCGTGGAGGGGGGGGGGCAAGAGACCCAGCATTTT.

There are a few counts of this clonotype. A much larger clone lies a single base off, so this may be a read error. V usage is TRBV6-6 and J usage is TRBJ1-5; unclear D gene. V lost 5 bases to trimming and J lost 0 bases, with 8 bases between them. CDR1 is MNHNY, CDR2 SVGAGI, per germline (reference sequence). This CDR3 has 14 residues. The CDR3 spells CASSHLSSNQPQHF. The CDR3 DNA reads TGTGCCAGCAGTCACCTGTCTAGCAATCAGCCCCAGCATTTT.

The chain couples TRBV9 to TRBJ2-3; D tentatively fits TRBD1 or TRBD2 (7 bases each). Between the trimmed V and J ends, which lost 2 bases and 2 bases, there was a span of 18 bases. Germline CDR1 and CDR2: SGDLS and YYNGEE. The CDR3 contains 17 residues. Written as DNA, the CDR3 is TGTGCCAGCAGCGTTGGGGGGGACAGTCTTTTCACAGATACGCAGTATTTT. This translates into CASSVGGDSLFTDTQYF.

A note on this clonotype: At one end, the junction sequence differs from germline, possibly due to a read error. This chain uses TRBV6-5 with TRBJ2-1; D ambiguous. Germline V gives CDR1 MNHEY, CDR2 SVGAGI. The CDR3 totals 16 residues. The chain's CDR3 is CARRPQGKGSYNEQFF. The CDR3 nucleotides read TGTGCCCGCAGACCCCAAGGGAAGGGATCCTACAATGAGCAGTTCTTC.

This clonotype was recorded at least ten times. V and J are TRBV5-1 and TRBJ1-2; TRBD1 matches at 7 bases. The junction had 3 bases not matched to a gene; V was cut back by 4 bases and J by 3 bases. This CDR3 region has 13 residues. Germline V gives CDR1 SGHRS, CDR2 YFSETQ. The CDR3 coding sequence is TGCGCCAGCAGCCAAGGGACAGACTATGGCTACACCTTC. It specifies CASSQGTDYGYTF.